This is a list of T cell receptor beta chains from one sample in a study of preoperative IRX-2 immunotherapy in early breast cancer. Clones were sequenced by immunoSEQ multiplex PCR, and TCRdb holds only the in-frame ones, with some missing. The profile covers tens of thousands of clones, with approximately 72% appearing a single time and roughly 6.8% taken by the ten largest. This specimen consisted of lymph node tissue, obtained after IRX-2 immunotherapy. Every receptor here comes from a human donor with breast cancer. Each CDR3 is given with its conserved first and last residue. The D gene is left open where the match is weak. The size of a clone is reported for some rows only, either as once, few or many, or as a class for expanded clones.

once,19,TRBD1,TRBV11-3,TRBJ2-2,CASSSTGTGLFLDTGELFF,TGTGCCAGCAGCTCAACCGGGACAGGGTTATTCTTAGACACCGGGGAGCTGTTTTTT
-,15,-,TRBV5-1,TRBJ2-7,CASSNPLGNSYEQYF,TGCGCCAGCAGCAACCCTTTGGGAAACTCCTACGAGCAGTACTTC
-,15,TRBD2,TRBV18,TRBJ2-1,CASSLAGGPYNEQFF,TGTGCCAGCTCACTTGCGGGAGGGCCATACAATGAGCAGTTCTTC
-,15,TRBD2,TRBV7-1,TRBJ2-7,CASSLGLATPREQYF,TGTGCCAGCAGCTTAGGACTAGCAACCCCTCGGGAGCAGTACTTC
-,14,-,TRBV6-8,TRBJ1-5,CASSPDGINQPQHF,TGTGCCAGCAGTCCGGACGGGATCAATCAGCCCCAGCATTTT
-,15,-,TRBV5-1,TRBJ2-5,CASSPAQLLRETQYF,TGCGCCAGCAGCCCGGCCCAGCTTTTAAGGGAGACCCAGTACTTC
-,15,TRBD1,TRBV5-1,TRBJ2-1,CASSLLGQFYNEQFF,TGCGCCAGCAGCCTACTGGGACAGTTTTACAATGAGCAGTTCTTC
-,15,-,TRBV6-8,TRBJ2-5,CASSPNLGEQETQYF,TGTGCCAGCAGTCCAAACCTCGGAGAACAAGAGACCCAGTACTTC
-,12,-,TRBV6-8,TRBJ2-5,CASLTTQETQYF,TGTGCCAGCCTCACAACACAAGAGACCCAGTACTTC
-,13,-,TRBV18,TRBJ2-7,CASSRDTGYEQYF,TGTGCCAGCTCACGGGACACCGGTTACGAGCAGTACTTC
-,12,-,TRBV30,TRBJ1-2,CAWMGGGYGYTF,TGTGCCTGGATGGGCGGCGGCTATGGCTACACCTTC
-,17,TRBD2,TRBV9,TRBJ2-6,CASSVLAGGSGANVLTF,TGTGCCAGCAGCGTACTAGCGGGGGGCTCTGGGGCCAACGTCTTGACTTTC
-,15,-,TRBV5-1,TRBJ2-6,CASSLQGTGANVLTF,TGCGCCAGCAGCCTTCAGGGTACTGGGGCCAACGTCCTGACTTTC
-,14,-,TRBV11-3,TRBJ2-7,CASSKDGWSYEQYF,TGTGCCAGCAGCAAGGACGGATGGTCCTACGAGCAGTACTTC
-,16,-,TRBV28,TRBJ1-2,CASSSSTVGTNYGYTF,TGTGCCAGCAGTTCCAGCACAGTCGGGACCAATTATGGCTACACCTTC
-,13,-,TRBV6-8,TRBJ1-4,CAISGGTEEKLFF,TGTGCCATCAGTGGGGGGACCGAAGAAAAACTGTTTTTT
-,15,-,TRBV5-1,TRBJ1-3,CASSLQSALGNTIYF,TGCGCCAGCAGCTTACAGTCAGCGCTTGGAAACACCATATATTTT
-,14,-,TRBV18,TRBJ2-3,CASSPPAGAGTQYF,TGTGCCAGCTCACCGCCGGCGGGGGCCGGTACGCAGTATTTT
few,16,-,TRBV6-8,TRBJ1-3,CASSSFYTNSGNTIYF,TGTGCCAGCAGTTCCTTTTATACGAACTCTGGAAACACCATATATTTT
-,20,-,TRBV11-3,TRBJ2-1,CASSLSVVARALGSYNEQFF,TGTGCCAGCAGCTTGTCTGTTGTGGCGAGGGCACTAGGATCCTACAATGAGCAGTTCTTC
-,16,TRBD2,TRBV11-3,TRBJ2-7,CASSLVASGSPYEQYF,TGTGCCAGCAGCTTAGTGGCTAGCGGGTCACCCTACGAGCAGTACTTC
-,15,-,TRBV6-8,TRBJ2-7,CASTKKAGDPYEQYF,TGTGCCAGCACCAAAAAGGCAGGGGACCCTTACGAGCAGTACTTC
-,16,-,TRBV6-8,TRBJ1-4,CASSYTRLRANEKLFF,TGTGCCAGCAGTTACACCCGCCTCAGGGCTAATGAAAAACTGTTTTTT
-,15,-,TRBV28,TRBJ2-1,CASSVLTGSYNEQFF,TGTGCCAGCAGCGTTCTGACTGGCTCCTACAATGAGCAGTTCTTC
-,13,-,TRBV28,TRBJ1-1,CASTQPSGTEAFF,TGTGCCAGCACCCAGCCCTCCGGCACTGAAGCTTTCTTT
-,16,-,TRBV6-8,TRBJ1-2,CASSKGDSSPNYGYTF,TGTGCCAGCAGTAAAGGGGACTCTTCCCCTAACTATGGCTACACCTTC
-,15,TRBD2,TRBV19,TRBJ2-3,CASSARTSVTDTQYF,TGTGCCAGTAGTGCCCGGACTAGCGTGACAGATACGCAGTATTTT
-,16,TRBD2,TRBV14,TRBJ2-7,CASSQGLAGGPHEQYF,TGTGCCAGCAGCCAGGGACTAGCGGGAGGGCCTCACGAGCAGTACTTC
-,16,-,TRBV15,TRBJ1-3,CATSEGTGGLGNTIYF,TGTGCCACCAGCGAGGGGACCGGGGGCTTAGGGAACACCATATATTTT
-,13,-,TRBV28,TRBJ2-7,CASTLGGAGEQYF,TGTGCCAGCACCCTAGGGGGGGCGGGGGAGCAGTACTTC
few,17,TRBD2,TRBV15,TRBJ2-3,CATSTYRKTSMGDTQYF,TGTGCCACCAGCACTTACCGAAAGACTAGCATGGGAGATACGCAGTATTTT
-,13,-,TRBV7-4,TRBJ1-1,CASSGHLNTEAFF,TGTGCCAGCAGCGGACATTTGAACACTGAAGCTTTCTTT
-,12,-,TRBV29-1,TRBJ2-1,CSVRTDYNEQFF,TGCAGCGTTCGCACGGATTACAATGAGCAGTTCTTC